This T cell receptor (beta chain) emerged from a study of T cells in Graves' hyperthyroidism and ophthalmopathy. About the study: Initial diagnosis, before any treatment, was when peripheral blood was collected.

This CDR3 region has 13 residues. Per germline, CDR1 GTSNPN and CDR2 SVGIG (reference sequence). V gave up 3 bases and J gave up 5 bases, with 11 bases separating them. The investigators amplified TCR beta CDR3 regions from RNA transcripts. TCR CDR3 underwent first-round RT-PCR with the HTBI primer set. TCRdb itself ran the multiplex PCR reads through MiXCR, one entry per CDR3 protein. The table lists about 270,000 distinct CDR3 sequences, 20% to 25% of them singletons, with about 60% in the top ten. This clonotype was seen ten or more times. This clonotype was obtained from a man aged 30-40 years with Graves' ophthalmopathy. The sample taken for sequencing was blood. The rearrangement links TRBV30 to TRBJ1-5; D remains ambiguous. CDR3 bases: TGTGCCTGGAGGTTAGGGTACGATCAGCCCCAGCATTTT. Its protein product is CAWRLGYDQPQHF.